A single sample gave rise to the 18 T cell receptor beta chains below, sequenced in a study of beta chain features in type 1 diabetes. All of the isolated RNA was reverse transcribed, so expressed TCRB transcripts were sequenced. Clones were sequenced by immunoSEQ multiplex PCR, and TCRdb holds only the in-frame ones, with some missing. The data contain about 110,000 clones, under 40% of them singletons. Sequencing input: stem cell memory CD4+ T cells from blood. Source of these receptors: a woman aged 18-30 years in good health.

The chain's CDR3 is CASSQELPGSAGELFF. The CDR3 DNA sequence: TGCGCCAGCAGCCAAGAGCTTCCGGGATCTGCCGGGGAGCTGTTTTTT. The chain combines TRBV4-3 with TRBJ2-2; D is perhaps TRBD2 (5 bases). Trimming took 0 bases from V and 6 from J, leaving 14 bases between them. The CDR3 spans 16 residues. Germline V CDR1 and CDR2: LGHNA, YSLEER.

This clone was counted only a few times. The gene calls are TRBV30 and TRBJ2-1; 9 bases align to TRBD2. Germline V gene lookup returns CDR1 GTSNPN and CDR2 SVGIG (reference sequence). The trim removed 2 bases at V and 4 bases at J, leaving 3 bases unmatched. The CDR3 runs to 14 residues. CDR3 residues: CAWSTTSGYNEQFF. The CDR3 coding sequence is TGTGCCTGGAGTACGACTAGCGGATACAATGAGCAGTTCTTC. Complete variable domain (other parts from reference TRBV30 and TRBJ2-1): SQTIHQWPATLVQPVGSPLSLECTVEGTSNPNLYWYRQAAGRGLQLLFYSVGIGQISSEVPQNLSASRPQDRQFILSSKKLLLSDSGFYLCAWSTTSGYNEQFFGPGTRLTVL.

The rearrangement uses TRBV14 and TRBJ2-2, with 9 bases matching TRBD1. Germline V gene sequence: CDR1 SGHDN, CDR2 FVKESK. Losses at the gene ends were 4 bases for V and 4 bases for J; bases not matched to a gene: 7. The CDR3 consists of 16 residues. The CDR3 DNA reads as TGTGCCAGCAGCCGCCGGACAGGGGTTCGCACCGGGGAGCTGTTTTTT. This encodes CASSRRTGVRTGELFF.

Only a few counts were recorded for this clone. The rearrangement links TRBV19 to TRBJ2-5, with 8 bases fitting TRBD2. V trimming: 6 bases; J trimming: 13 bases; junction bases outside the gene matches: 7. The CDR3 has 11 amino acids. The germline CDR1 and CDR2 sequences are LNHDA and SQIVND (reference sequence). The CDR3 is CASSELAVTYF. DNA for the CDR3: TGTGCCAGTAGCGAACTAGCGGTTACGTACTTC.

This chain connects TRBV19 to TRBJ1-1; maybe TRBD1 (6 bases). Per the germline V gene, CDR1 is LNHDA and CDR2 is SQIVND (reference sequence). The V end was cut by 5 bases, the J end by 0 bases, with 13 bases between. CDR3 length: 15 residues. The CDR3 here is CASSSQGTLNTEAFF. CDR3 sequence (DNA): TGTGCCAGTAGTTCCCAAGGGACACTGAACACTGAAGCTTTCTTT.

DNA of the CDR3: TGTGCCAGCAGCTTATCTAGCGAACACACCGGGGAGCTGTTTTTT. This encodes CASSLSSEHTGELFF. The chain carries TRBV7-9 and TRBJ2-2; weak D call: TRBD2 (6 bases). The V gene's germline CDR1 is SEHNR and CDR2 FQNEAQ (reference sequence). This CDR3 comprises 15 residues. V gave up 2 bases and J gave up 3 bases, with 10 bases separating them.

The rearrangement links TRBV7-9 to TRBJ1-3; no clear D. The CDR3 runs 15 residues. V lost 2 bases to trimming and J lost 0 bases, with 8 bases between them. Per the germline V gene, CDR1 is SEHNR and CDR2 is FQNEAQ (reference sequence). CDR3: CASSLLEVSGNTIYF. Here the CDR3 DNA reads TGTGCCAGCAGCTTACTGGAGGTCTCTGGAAACACCATATATTTT.

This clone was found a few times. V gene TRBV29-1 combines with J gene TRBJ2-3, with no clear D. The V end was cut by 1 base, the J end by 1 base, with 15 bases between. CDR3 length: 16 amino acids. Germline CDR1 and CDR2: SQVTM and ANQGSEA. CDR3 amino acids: CSVEAKSPTRTDTQYF. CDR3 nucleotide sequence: TGCAGCGTTGAAGCTAAGAGCCCAACTCGCACAGATACGCAGTATTTT.

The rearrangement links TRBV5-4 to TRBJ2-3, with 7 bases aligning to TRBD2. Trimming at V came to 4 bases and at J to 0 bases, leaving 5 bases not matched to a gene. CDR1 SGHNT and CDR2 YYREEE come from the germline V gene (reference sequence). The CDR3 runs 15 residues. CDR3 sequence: CASSTSVTSTDTQYF. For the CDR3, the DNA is TGTGCCAGCAGCACTAGCGTTACTAGCACAGATACGCAGTATTTT.

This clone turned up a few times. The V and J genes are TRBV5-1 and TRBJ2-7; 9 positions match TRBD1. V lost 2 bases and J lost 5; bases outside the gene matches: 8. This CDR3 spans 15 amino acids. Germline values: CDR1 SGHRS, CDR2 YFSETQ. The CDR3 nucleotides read TGCGCCAGCAGCTTAAGAACAGGGGGCTTCCACGAGCAGTACTTC. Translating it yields CASSLRTGGFHEQYF.

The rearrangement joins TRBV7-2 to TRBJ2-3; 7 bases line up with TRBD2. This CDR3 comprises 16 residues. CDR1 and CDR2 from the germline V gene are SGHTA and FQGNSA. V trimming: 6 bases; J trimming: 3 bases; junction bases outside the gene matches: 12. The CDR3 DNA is TGTGCCAGCAGTAAGAGGGCGGGAGATTCGACAGATACGCAGTATTTT. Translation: CASSKRAGDSTDTQYF.

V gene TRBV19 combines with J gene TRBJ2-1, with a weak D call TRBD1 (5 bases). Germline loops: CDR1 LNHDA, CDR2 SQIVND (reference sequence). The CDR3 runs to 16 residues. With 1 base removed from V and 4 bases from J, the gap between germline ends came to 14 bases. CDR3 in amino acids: CASSIAMSGRYNEQFF. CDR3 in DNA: TGTGCCAGTAGTATAGCTATGTCAGGGCGATACAATGAGCAGTTCTTC.

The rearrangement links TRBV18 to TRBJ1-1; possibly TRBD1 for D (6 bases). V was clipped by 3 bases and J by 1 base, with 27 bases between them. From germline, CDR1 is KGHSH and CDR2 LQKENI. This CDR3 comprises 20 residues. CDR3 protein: CASSPLSAFRRWGPNTEAFF. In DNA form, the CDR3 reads TGTGCCAGCTCACCGCTTTCGGCCTTCCGTCGCTGGGGGCCGAACACTGAAGCTTTCTTT.

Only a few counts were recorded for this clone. Here the CDR3 reads CASNPHRGGSSLSGANVLTF. The CDR3 bases are TGTGCCAGCAACCCGCATCGTGGCGGGAGTTCCCTCTCTGGGGCCAACGTCCTGACTTTC. The chain couples TRBV21-1 to TRBJ2-6; no DNA check was done on the table's D call, TRBD2. TRBV21-1 is a recognized pseudogene. This CDR3 spans 20 amino acids.

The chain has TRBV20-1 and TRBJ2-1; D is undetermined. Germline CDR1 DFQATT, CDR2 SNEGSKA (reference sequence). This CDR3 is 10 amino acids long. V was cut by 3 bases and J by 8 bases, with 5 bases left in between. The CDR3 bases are TGCAGTGCTAGTGAGGATGAGCAGTTCTTC. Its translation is CSASEDEQFF.

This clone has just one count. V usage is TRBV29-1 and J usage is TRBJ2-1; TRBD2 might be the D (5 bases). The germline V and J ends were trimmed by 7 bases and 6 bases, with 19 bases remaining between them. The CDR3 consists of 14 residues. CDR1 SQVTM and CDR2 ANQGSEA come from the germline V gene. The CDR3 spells CSGGRELVRNEQFF. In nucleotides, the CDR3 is TGCAGCGGCGGAAGAGAACTAGTTCGCAATGAGCAGTTCTTC.

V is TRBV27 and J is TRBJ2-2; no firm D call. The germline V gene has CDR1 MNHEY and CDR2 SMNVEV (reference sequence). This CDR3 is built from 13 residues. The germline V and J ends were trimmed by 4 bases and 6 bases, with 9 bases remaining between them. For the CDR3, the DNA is TGTGCCAGCAGTTCTGTCAGGCCCGGGGAGCTGTTTTTT. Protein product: CASSSVRPGELFF.

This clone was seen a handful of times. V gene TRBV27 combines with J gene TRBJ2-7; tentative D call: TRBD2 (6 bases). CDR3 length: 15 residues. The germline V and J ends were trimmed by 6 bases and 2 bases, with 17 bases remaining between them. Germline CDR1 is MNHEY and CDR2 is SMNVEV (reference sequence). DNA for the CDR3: TGTGCCAGCAGCCCTCTGGAGGGAAGGCCCTACGAGCAGTACTTC. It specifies CASSPLEGRPYEQYF.